This TCR beta chain was retrieved from a study of blood T cell repertoires in COVID-19 (TCRdb year 2020). Regarding the complete study: Samples covering the acute and convalescent phases of COVID-19 were provided by collaborators in the United States, Italy and Spain. The prospective study material was composed of cDNA or gDNA derived from T cells, B-cell-depleted T cells, or PBMCs. Nearly every sample came with metadata listing a de-identified subject ID, COVID-19 status, age in years and sex. Samples were obtained from the ongoing ImmuneRACE study (first 160 participants) and from about 1,300 subjects provided by 6 global collaborators. The repertoires were released in a freely available public database meant as a resource for research on the immune response to SARS-CoV-2. Where HLA class I and class II types were available, the types were taken from metadata supplied by the sample provider, not from assay-based typing. The dataset comprised deeply sampled blood TCRbeta repertoires from subjects exposed to, actively infected with, or recovered from COVID-19.

TCRbeta CDR3 regions were amplified from genomic DNA by means of the immunoSEQ Assay, a bias-controlled multiplex PCR. In the source study's methods: Within the assay, amplification of reference gene primers was used to estimate how many nucleated cells each sample contained. Sequence reads were collapsed and filtered to measure the absolute abundance of every unique TCRbeta CDR3 rearrangement. For each sample, productive Simpson clonality was calculated as the square root of Simpson's diversity index over productive rearrangements. TCRdb re-hosts the immuneACCESS table, in-frame sequences only. Its copies lack some clones; in the studies checked, an unresolved V gene accounts for under half of them, and the cause for the rest is not known. V, J and clone size are those of that table, while D and trimming were read from the DNA. The sample records 300,000 to 400,000 clones, more than 75% of which are singletons. Of the sample, about 3% is held by the ten largest clones.

Points on this clone: What this receptor recognizes is not known. Qualities for individual bases were not recorded, and no much larger clone is one base off.

Collaborating institutions collected whole blood in K2EDTA tubes following their own protocols. For TCRbeta analysis, collaborator samples were shipped as frozen whole blood, as isolated PBMCs, or as DNA extracted from either sample type. Paper-wide results and their limitations: Clinical and demographic metadata were provided uncurated, with the amount varying by source and participant.

The germline V gene (reference sequence) provides CDR1 LNHNV and CDR2 YYDKDF. The CDR3, cysteine through phenylalanine, is 15 amino acids long. Of the read, only the CDR3 DNA is kept; its 45 bases are in frame from base 1. Between the V and J ends, shortened by 5 bases and 2 bases respectively, the junction contains 16 bases. The V and J genes are TRBV15 and TRBJ2-7; D gene: possibly TRBD2, on 6 matching bases. The sequence was collected from a human donor in a cohort sampled during active COVID-19. The sequenced sample was peripheral blood. In nucleotides, the sequence is TGTGCCACCAGCGGAGGGGTAGGAGGGGCCTACGAGCAGTACTTC. Its protein product is CATSGGVGGAYEQYF.